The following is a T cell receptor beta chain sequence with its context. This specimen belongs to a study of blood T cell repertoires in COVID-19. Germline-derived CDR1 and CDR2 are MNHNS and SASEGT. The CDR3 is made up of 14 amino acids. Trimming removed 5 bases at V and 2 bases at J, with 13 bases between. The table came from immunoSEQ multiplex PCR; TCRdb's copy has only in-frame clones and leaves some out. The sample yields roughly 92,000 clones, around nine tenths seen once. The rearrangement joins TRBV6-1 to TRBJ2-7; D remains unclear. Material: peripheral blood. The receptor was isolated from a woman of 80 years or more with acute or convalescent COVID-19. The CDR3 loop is CASSPRVNPYEQYF. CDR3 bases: TGTGCCAGCAGTCCCCGGGTGAACCCCTACGAGCAGTACTTC.